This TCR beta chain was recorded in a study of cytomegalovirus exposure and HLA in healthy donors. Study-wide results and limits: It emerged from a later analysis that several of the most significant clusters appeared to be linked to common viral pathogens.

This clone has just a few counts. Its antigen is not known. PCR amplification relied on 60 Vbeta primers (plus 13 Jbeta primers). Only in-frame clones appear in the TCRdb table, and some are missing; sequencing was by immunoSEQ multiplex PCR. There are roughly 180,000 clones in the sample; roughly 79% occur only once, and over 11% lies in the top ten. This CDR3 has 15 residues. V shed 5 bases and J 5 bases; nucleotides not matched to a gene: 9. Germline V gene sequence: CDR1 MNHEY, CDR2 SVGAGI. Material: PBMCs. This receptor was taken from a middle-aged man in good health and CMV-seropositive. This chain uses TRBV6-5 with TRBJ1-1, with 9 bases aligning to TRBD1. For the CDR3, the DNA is TGTGCCAGCAGTCCCGGGACAGGGAGGGGAACTGAAGCTTTCTTT. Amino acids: CASSPGTGRGTEAFF.